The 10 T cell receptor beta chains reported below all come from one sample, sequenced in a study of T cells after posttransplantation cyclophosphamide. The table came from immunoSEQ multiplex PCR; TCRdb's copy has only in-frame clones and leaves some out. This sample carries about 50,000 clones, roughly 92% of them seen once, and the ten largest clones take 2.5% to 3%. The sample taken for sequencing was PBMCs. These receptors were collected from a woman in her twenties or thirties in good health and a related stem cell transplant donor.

Written as DNA, the CDR3 is TGTGCCACCAGCAGACGGGGGGATAATGAAAAACTGTTTTTT. Translated: CATSRRGDNEKLFF. The chain is built from TRBV15 and TRBJ1-4; perhaps TRBD1 as D (5 bases). The V gene's germline CDR1 is LNHNV and CDR2 YYDKDF (reference sequence). The CDR3 length is 14 residues. With 2 bases removed from V and 4 bases from J, the gap between germline ends came to 8 bases.

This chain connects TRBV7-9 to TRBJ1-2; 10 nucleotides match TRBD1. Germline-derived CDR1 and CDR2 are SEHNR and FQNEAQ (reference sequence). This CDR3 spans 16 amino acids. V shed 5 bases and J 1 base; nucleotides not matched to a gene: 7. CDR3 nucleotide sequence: TGTGCCAGCAGCCCTCTAGGGACAGGGGATAACTATGGCTACACCTTC. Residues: CASSPLGTGDNYGYTF.

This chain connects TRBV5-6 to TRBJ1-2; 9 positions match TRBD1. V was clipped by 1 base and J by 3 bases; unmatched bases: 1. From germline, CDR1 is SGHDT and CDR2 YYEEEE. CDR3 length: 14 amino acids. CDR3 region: CASSLWDRDYGYTF. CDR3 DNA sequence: TGTGCCAGCAGCTTGTGGGACAGGGACTATGGCTACACCTTC. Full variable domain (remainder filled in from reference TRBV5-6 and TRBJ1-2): DAGVTQSPTHLIKTRGQQVTLRCSPKSGHDTVSWYQQALGQGPQFIFQYYEEEERQRGNFPDRFSGHQFPNYSSELNVNALLLGDSALYLCASSLWDRDYGYTFGSGTRLTVV.

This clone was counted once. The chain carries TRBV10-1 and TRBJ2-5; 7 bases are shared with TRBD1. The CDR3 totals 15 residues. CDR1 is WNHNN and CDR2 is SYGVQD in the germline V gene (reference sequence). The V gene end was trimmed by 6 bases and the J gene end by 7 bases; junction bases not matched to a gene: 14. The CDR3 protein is CASSDYQGVGGTQYF. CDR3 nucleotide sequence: TGCGCCAGCAGCGACTACCAGGGGGTCGGAGGGACCCAGTACTTC.

Here the CDR3 reads CASSLDREGYTF. The DNA of the CDR3 is TGTGCCAGCAGCTTAGACAGGGAGGGCTACACCTTC. The chain has TRBV7-9 and TRBJ1-2, with D perhaps TRBD1 (6 bases). CDR1 is SEHNR, CDR2 FQNEAQ, per germline (reference sequence). V lost 1 base to trimming and J lost 8 bases, with 8 bases between them. This CDR3 has 12 residues. The complete variable domain, with remaining parts taken from reference TRBV7-9 and TRBJ1-2, reads DTGVSQNPRHKITKRGQNVTFRCDPISEHNRLYWYRQTLGQGPEFLTYFQNEAQLEKSRLLSDRFSAERPKGSFSTLEIQRTEQGDSAMYLCASSLDREGYTFGSGTRLTVV.

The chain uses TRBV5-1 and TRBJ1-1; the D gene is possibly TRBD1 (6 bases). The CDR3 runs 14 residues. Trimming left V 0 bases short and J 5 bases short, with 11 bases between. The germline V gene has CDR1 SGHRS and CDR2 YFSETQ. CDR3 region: CASSLGQGRTEAFF. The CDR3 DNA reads TGCGCCAGCAGCTTGGGGCAGGGGAGAACTGAAGCTTTCTTT.

As DNA, the CDR3 is TGTGCCAGCAGTTTCGCCGGGACAGTGAACACTGAAGCTTTCTTT. This sequence encodes CASSFAGTVNTEAFF. The J gene is TRBJ1-1, the V gene TRBV27; the match to TRBD1 covers 7 bases. CDR1 is MNHEY, CDR2 SMNVEV, per germline (reference sequence). The junction had 4 bases not matched to a gene; V was cut back by 3 bases and J by 0 bases. CDR3 length: 15 amino acids.

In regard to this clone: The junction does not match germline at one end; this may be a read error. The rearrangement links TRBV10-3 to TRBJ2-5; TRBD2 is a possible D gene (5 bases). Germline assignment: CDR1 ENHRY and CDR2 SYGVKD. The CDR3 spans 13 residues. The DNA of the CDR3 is TGTGCCATCAGTGAGTATCGGGAAGAGGCCCAGTACTTC. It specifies CAISEYREEAQYF.

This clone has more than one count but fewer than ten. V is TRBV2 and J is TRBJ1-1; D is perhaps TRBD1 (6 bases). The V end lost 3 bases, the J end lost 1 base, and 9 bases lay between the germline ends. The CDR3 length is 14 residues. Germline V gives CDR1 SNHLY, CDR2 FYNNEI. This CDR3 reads CASSDQGWNTEAFF. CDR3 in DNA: TGTGCCAGCAGTGATCAGGGGTGGAACACTGAAGCTTTCTTT. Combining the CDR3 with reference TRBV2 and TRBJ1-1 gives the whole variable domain EPEVTQTPSHQVTQMGQEVILRCVPISNHLYFYWYRQILGQKVEFLVSFYNNEISEKSEIFDDQFSVERPDGSNFTLKIRSTKLEDSAMYFCASSDQGWNTEAFFGQGTRLTVV.

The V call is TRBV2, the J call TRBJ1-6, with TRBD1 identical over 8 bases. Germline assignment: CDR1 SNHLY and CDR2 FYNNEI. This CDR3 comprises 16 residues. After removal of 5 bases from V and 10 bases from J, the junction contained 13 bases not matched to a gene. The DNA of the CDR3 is TGTGCCAGCAGTTCCACCTACCAGGGGGCTAACTCACCCCTCCACTTT. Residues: CASSSTYQGANSPLHF. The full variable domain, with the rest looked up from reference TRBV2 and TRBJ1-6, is EPEVTQTPSHQVTQMGQEVILRCVPISNHLYFYWYRQILGQKVEFLVSFYNNEISEKSEIFDDQFSVERPDGSNFTLKIRSTKLEDSAMYFCASSSTYQGANSPLHFGNGTRLTVT.